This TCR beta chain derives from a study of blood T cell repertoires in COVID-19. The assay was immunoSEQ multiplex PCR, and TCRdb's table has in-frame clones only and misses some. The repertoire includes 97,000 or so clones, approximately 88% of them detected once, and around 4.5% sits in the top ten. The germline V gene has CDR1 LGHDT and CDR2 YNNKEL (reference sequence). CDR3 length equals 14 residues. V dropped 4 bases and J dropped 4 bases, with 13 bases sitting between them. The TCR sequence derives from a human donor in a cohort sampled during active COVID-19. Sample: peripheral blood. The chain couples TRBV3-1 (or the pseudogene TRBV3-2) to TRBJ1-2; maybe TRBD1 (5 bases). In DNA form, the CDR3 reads TGTGCCAGCAGCCGGGGGGGTTCGGGCTATGGCTACACCTTC. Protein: CASSRGGSGYGYTF.